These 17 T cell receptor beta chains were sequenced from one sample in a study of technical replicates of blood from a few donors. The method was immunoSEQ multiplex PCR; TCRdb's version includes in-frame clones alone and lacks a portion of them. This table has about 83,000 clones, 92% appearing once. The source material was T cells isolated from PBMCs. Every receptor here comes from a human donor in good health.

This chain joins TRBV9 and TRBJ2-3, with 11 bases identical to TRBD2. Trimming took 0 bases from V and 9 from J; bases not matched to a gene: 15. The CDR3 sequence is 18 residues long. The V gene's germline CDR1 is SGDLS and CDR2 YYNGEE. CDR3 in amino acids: CASSVGIRGTSGLGTQYF. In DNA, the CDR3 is TGTGCCAGCAGCGTAGGCATAAGAGGGACTAGCGGTCTAGGCACGCAGTATTTT.

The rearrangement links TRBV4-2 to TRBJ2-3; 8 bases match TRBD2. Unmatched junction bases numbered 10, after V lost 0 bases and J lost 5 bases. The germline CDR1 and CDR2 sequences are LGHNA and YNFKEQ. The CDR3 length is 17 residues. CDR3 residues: CASSQDLGGSGRDTQYF. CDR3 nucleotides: TGTGCCAGCAGCCAAGATCTGGGCGGGAGCGGGAGAGATACGCAGTATTTT.

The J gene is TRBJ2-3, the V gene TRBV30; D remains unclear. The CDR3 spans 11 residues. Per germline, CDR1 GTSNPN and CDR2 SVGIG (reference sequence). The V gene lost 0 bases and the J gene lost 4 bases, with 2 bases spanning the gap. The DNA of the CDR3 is TGTGCCTGGAGTGTCTCAGATACGCAGTATTTT. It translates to CAWSVSDTQYF.

CDR3 loop: CASSQEGRQGATNEKLFF. DNA for the CDR3: TGCGCCAGCAGCCAAGAGGGAAGACAGGGTGCAACTAATGAAAAACTGTTTTTT. The chain has TRBV4-1 and TRBJ1-4, with TRBD1 matching over 7 bases. Trimming removed 0 bases from V and 0 bases from J; junction bases left unmatched: 7. Germline V gives CDR1 MGHRA, CDR2 YSYEKL. CDR3 size: 18 residues.

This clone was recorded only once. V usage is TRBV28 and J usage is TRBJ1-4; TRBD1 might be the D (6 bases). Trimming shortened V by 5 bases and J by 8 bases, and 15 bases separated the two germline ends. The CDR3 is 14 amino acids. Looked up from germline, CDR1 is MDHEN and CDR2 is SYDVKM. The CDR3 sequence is CASSPPEGVEKLFF. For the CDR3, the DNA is TGTGCCAGCAGTCCCCCCGAGGGGGTCGAAAAACTGTTTTTT.

The CDR3 nucleotides are TGCGCCAGCAGCTCCCCCGAGGGGCAGGGGGTGTATCAAGGCTACACCTTC. Translation: CASSSPEGQGVYQGYTF. J is TRBJ1-2 and V is TRBV4-1; 7 bases agree with TRBD1. The CDR3 is 17 amino acids. Germline V lookup: CDR1 MGHRA, CDR2 YSYEKL. Trimming removed 5 bases from V and 8 bases from J; junction bases left unmatched: 20.

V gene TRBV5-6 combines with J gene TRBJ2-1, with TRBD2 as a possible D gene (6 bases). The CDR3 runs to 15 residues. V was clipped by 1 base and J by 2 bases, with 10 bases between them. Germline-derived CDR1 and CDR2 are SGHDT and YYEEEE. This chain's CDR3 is CASSLWEVPYNEQFF. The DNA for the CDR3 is TGTGCCAGCAGCTTGTGGGAGGTCCCCTACAATGAGCAGTTCTTC. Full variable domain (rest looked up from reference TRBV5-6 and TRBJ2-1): DAGVTQSPTHLIKTRGQQVTLRCSPKSGHDTVSWYQQALGQGPQFIFQYYEEEERQRGNFPDRFSGHQFPNYSSELNVNALLLGDSALYLCASSLWEVPYNEQFFGPGTRLTVL.

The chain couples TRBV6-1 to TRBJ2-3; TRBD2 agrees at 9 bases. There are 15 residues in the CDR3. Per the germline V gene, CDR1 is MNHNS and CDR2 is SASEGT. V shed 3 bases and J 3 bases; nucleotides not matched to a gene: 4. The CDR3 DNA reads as TGTGCCAGCAGTGACTTAGCGGGAGTGACAGATACGCAGTATTTT. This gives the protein CASSDLAGVTDTQYF.

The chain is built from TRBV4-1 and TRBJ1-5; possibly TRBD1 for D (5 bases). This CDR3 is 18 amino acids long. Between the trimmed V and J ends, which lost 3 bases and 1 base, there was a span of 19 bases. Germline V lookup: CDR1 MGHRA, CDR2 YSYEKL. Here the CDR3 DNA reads TGCGCCAGCAGCCAGGGCCGGCAGGGCACCGGAAGCAATCAGCCCCAGCATTTT. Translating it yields CASSQGRQGTGSNQPQHF.

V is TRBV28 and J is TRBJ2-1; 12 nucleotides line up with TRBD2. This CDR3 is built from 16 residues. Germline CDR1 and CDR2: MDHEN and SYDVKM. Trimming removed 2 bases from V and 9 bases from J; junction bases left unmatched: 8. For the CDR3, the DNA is TGTGCCAGCAGTTTACCCGCTAGCGGGAGGGCCCGTGAGCAGTTCTTC. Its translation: CASSLPASGRAREQFF. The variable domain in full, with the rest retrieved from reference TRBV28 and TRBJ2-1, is DVKVTQSSRYLVKRTGEKVFLECVQDMDHENMFWYRQDPGLGLRLIYFSYDVKMKEKGDIPEGYSVSREKKERFSLILESASTNQTSMYLCASSLPASGRAREQFFGPGTRLTVL.

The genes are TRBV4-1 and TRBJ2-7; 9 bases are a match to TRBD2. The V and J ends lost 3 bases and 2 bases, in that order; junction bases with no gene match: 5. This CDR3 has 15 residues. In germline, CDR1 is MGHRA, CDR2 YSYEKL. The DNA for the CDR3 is TGCGCCAGCAGCCACCCCCCTAGCGGGGCCTACGAGCAGTACTTC. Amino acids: CASSHPPSGAYEQYF.

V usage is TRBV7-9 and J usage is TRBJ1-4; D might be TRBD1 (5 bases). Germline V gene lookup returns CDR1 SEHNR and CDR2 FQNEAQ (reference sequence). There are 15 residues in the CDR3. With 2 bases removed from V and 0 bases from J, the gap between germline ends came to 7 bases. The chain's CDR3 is CASSLQGTTNEKLFF. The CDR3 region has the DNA TGTGCCAGCAGCTTACAGGGTACAACTAATGAAAAACTGTTTTTT.

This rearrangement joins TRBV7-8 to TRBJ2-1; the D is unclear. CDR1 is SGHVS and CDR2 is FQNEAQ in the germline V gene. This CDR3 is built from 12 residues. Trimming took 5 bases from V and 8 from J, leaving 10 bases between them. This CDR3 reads CASSHVEDEQFF. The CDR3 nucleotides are TGTGCCAGCAGCCATGTCGAGGATGAGCAGTTCTTC.

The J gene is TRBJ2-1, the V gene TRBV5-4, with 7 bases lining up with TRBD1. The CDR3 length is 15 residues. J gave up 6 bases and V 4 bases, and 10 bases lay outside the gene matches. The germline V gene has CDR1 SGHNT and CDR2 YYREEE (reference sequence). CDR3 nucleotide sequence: TGTGCCAGCAGCAAACCGGGACAGTCAGTCAATGAGCAGTTCTTC. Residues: CASSKPGQSVNEQFF.

CDR3 sequence: CAVGRSGANVLTF. DNA of the CDR3: TGTGCCGTCGGCAGGTCTGGGGCCAACGTCCTGACTTTC. The chain uses TRBV19 and TRBJ2-6; D ambiguous. Trimming pared 11 bases from V and 1 base from J, leaving 9 bases between. Germline V lookup: CDR1 LNHDA, CDR2 SQIVND (reference sequence). CDR3 length equals 13 residues.

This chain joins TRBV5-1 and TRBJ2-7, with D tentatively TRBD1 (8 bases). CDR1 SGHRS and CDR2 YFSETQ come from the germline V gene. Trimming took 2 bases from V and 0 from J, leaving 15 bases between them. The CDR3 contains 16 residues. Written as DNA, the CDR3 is TGCGCCAGCAGCTTCGGACAGGGCGGGAGCTCCTACGAGCAGTACTTC. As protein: CASSFGQGGSSYEQYF.

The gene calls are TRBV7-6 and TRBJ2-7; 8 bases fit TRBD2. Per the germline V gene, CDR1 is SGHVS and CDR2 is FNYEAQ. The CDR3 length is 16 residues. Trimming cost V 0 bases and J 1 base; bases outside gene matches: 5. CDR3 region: CASSLATSSGSYEQYF. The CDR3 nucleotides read TGTGCCAGCAGCTTAGCTACCTCTAGCGGGTCCTACGAGCAGTACTTC.